This T cell receptor beta chain was retrieved from a study of identical twins. Everyone who donated was a healthy Caucasian. Broader study findings: Sharing of beta out-of-frame sequences by twins showed a weaker excess. Insertions were reduced in abundant cord blood beta clonotypes but not in memory repertoires.

Unique molecular identifiers were in the cDNA, with template-switch universal primer binding. TCRdb reprocessed the 5' RACE reads with MiXCR, giving one entry per CDR3 protein. This sample has roughly 1,500,000 distinct CDR3 sequences, with around a third found just once. As to this clonotype: Its specificity is unknown.

The CDR3 runs to 14 residues. The ends lost 4 bases at V and 5 bases at J; junction bases unmatched: 6. Sample: cord blood. This clonotype originated in a newborn girl in good health. The genes are TRBV12-3 or TRBV12-4 and TRBJ1-2; 8 bases line up with TRBD1. Here the CDR3 reads CASSSQGAQYGYTF. The CDR3 DNA reads TGTGCCAGCAGTTCCCAGGGGGCTCAGTATGGCTACACCTTC.